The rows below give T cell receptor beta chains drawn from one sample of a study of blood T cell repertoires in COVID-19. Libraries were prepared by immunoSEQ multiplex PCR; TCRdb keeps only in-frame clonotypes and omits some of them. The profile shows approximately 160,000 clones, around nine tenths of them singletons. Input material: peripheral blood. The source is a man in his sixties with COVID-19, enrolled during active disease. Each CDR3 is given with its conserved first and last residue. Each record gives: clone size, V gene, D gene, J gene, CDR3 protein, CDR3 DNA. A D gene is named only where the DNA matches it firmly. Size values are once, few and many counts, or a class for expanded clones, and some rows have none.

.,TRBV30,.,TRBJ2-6,CAWGRGANVLTF,TGTGCCTGGGGCCGGGGGGCCAACGTCCTGACTTTC
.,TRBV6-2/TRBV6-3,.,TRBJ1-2,CASSSGHIYGYTF,TGTGCCAGCAGTTCCGGACACATCTATGGCTACACCTTC
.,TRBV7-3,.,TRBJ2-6,CASSSRDTSSGANVLTF,TGTGCCAGCAGCTCCCGGGACACAAGCTCTGGGGCCAACGTCCTGACTTTC
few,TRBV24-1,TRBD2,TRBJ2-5,CATSDGGLTKTQYF,TGTGCCACCAGTGACGGGGGGTTAACCAAGACCCAGTACTTC
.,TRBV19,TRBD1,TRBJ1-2,CASSSTGQANYGYTF,TGTGCCAGCAGCTCGACGGGACAGGCTAACTATGGCTACACCTTC
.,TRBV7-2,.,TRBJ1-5,CASSPQGNQPQHF,TGTGCCAGCAGCCCCCAGGGCAATCAGCCCCAGCATTTT
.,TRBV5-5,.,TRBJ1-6,CASSQDRIYNSPLHF,TGTGCCAGCAGCCAAGACAGAATCTATAATTCACCCCTCCACTTT
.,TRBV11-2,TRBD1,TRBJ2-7,CASSLAFSGGSYEQYF,TGTGCCAGCAGCTTAGCCTTTTCAGGGGGCAGCTACGAGCAGTACTTC
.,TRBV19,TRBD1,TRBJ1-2,CASSSTGGVGKGYTF,TGTGCCAGTAGTAGCACAGGGGGAGTTGGTAAGGGCTACACCTTC
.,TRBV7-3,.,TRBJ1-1,CASSSLGGSTEAFF,TGTGCCAGCAGCTCCCTCGGGGGGAGCACTGAAGCTTTCTTT
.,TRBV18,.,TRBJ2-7,CASSSSGTGDYEQYF,TGTGCCAGCTCATCATCCGGGACTGGGGATTACGAGCAGTACTTC
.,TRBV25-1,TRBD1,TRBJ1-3,CASSAGQGLSSGNTIYF,TGTGCCAGCAGTGCAGGACAGGGGTTAAGCTCTGGAAACACCATATATTTT
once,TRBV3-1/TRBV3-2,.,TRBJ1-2,CASSQVLTGNNYGYTF,TGTGCCAGCAGCCAAGTTTTGACGGGGAATAACTATGGCTACACCTTC
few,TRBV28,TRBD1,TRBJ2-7,CASRQTGAYEQYF,TGTGCCAGCAGACAGACAGGGGCCTACGAGCAGTACTTC
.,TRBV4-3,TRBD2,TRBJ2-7,CASSQGLAGGREQYF,TGCGCCAGCAGCCAAGGACTAGCGGGAGGGCGCGAGCAGTACTTC
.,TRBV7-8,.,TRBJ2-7,CASSAWGGSAGASYEQYF,TGTGCCAGCAGCGCCTGGGGGGGGTCCGCAGGGGCCTCCTACGAGCAGTACTTC
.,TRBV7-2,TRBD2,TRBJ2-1,CASSFGLSSGGANEQFF,TGTGCCAGCAGCTTTGGACTCTCTAGCGGGGGGGCCAATGAGCAGTTCTTC
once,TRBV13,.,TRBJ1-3,CASSLWVLRQRTGNTIYF,TGTGCCAGCAGCTTATGGGTCCTGCGGCAGCGAACTGGAAACACCATATATTTT
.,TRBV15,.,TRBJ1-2,CATSPKTETNYGYTF,TGTGCCACCAGCCCAAAGACAGAAACTAACTATGGCTACACCTTC
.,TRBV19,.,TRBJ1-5,CASSLTGKDQPQHF,TGTGCCAGTAGTTTAACAGGCAAGGATCAGCCCCAGCATTTT
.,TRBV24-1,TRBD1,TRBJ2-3,CATSDWGTGPTDTQYF,TGTGCCACCAGTGATTGGGGGACAGGGCCCACAGATACGCAGTATTTT
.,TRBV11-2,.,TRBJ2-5,CASSLGPQETQYF,TGTGCCAGCAGCTTAGGGCCCCAAGAGACCCAGTACTTC
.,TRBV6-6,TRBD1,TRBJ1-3,CAGSTGGRGNTIYF,TGTGCCGGATCGACAGGGGGCAGAGGAAACACCATATATTTT
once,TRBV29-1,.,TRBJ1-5,CSVETEHNQPQHF,TGCAGCGTTGAAACCGAGCACAATCAGCCCCAGCATTTT
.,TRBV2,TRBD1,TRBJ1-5,CASRDDRASNQPQHF,TGTGCCAGCAGGGATGACAGGGCTAGCAATCAGCCCCAGCATTTT
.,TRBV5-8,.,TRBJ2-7,CASSLSWLSYEQYF,TGTGCCAGCAGCTTGTCTTGGCTCTCCTACGAGCAGTACTTC
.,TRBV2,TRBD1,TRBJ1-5,CASSDRGQGSQPQHF,TGTGCCAGCAGTGATAGGGGACAGGGGAGCCAGCCCCAGCATTTT
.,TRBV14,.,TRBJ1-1,CASSQDRGNMMPEAFF,TGTGCCAGCAGCCAAGATCGGGGGAACATGATGCCTGAAGCTTTCTTT
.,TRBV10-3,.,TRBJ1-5,CAISDAGQGGNQPQHF,TGTGCCATCAGTGATGCCGGGCAGGGCGGCAATCAGCCCCAGCATTTT
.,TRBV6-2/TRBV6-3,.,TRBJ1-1,CASRPTGSPNTEAFF,TGTGCCAGCAGGCCTACAGGGAGCCCGAACACTGAAGCTTTCTTT
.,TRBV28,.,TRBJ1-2,CASSFPVGGSYGYTF,TGTGCCAGCAGTTTTCCCGTTGGGGGGAGCTATGGCTACACCTTC
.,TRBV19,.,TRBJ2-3,CASSQWSPGITDTQYF,TGTGCCAGTAGTCAATGGTCGCCAGGGATCACAGATACGCAGTATTTT
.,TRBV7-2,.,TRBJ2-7,CASSPFGGPLYEQYF,TGTGCCAGCAGCCCCTTCGGGGGGCCCCTCTACGAGCAGTACTTC
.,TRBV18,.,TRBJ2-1,CASSVSRGYNEQFF,TGTGCCAGCTCAGTCTCTAGGGGATACAATGAGCAGTTCTTC
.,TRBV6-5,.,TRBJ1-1,CASSYSPVNTEAFF,TGTGCCAGCAGTTACTCTCCGGTAAACACTGAAGCTTTCTTT
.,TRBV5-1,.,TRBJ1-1,CASSFQENTEAFF,TGCGCCAGCAGCTTTCAGGAGAACACTGAAGCTTTCTTT
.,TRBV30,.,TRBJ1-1,CAWNRVVTEAFF,TGTGCCTGGAACAGGGTAGTTACTGAAGCTTTCTTT
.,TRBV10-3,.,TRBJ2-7,CAISGGSGDYEQYF,TGTGCCATCAGTGGAGGGTCGGGAGACTACGAGCAGTACTTC
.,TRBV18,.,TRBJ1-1,CASWVGLMNTEAFF,TGTGCCAGCTGGGTGGGGCTCATGAACACTGAAGCTTTCTTT
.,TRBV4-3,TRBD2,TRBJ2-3,CASSQDGLAGEDTQYF,TGCGCCAGCAGCCAAGATGGACTAGCGGGAGAGGATACGCAGTATTTT
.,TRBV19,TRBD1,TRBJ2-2,CASSLGTGGPANGGELFF,TGTGCCAGTAGTCTTGGGACAGGGGGCCCTGCGAATGGCGGGGAGCTGTTTTTT
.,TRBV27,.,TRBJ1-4,CASKKGTSVYGINEKLFF,TGTGCCAGCAAAAAAGGGACATCAGTATACGGAATCAATGAAAAACTGTTTTTT
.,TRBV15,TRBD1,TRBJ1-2,CATSIPTQGGNNYGYTF,TGTGCCACCAGTATTCCCACTCAGGGGGGAAATAACTATGGCTACACCTTC
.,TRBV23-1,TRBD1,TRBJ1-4,CASSPRDRSDPATNEKLFF,TGCGCCAGCAGTCCGCGGGACAGATCGGACCCCGCAACTAATGAAAAACTGTTTTTT
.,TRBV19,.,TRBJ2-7,CASSLHGGAGVPYEQYF,TGTGCCAGTAGTCTCCACGGTGGGGCAGGGGTGCCCTACGAGCAGTACTTC
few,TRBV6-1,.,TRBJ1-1,CASSDSRGSTEAFF,TGTGCCAGCAGTGATAGCAGGGGTAGCACTGAAGCTTTCTTT
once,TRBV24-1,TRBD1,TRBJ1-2,CATSDNRGLNGYTF,TGTGCCACCAGTGATAACAGGGGGTTGAATGGCTACACCTTC
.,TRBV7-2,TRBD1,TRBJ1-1,CASSTRQGLGTEAFF,TGTGCCAGCAGCACTCGACAGGGTTTGGGCACTGAAGCTTTCTTT
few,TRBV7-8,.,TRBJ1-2,CASSLETGPYGYTF,TGTGCCAGCAGCTTAGAAACAGGCCCCTATGGCTACACCTTC
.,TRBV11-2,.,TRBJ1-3,CASSLINTGNTIYF,TGTGCCAGCAGCTTAATAAATACTGGAAACACCATATATTTT
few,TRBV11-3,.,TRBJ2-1,CASSPYFGAVGSYNEQFF,TGTGCCAGCAGCCCCTACTTTGGGGCAGTGGGCTCCTACAATGAGCAGTTCTTC
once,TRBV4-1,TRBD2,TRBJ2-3,CASSLDPSGATDTQYF,TGCGCCAGCAGCCTCGATCCTAGCGGAGCTACAGATACGCAGTATTTT
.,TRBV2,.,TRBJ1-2,CASSERAGVRGGYTF,TGTGCCAGCAGTGAAAGGGCAGGTGTTAGGGGGGGCTACACCTTC
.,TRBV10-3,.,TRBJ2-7,CAISDTPYEQYF,TGTGCCATCAGCGACACTCCCTACGAGCAGTACTTC